This T cell receptor (beta chain) was obtained from a study of somatic mutations in cytotoxic T cells in rheumatoid arthritis. Whole-study findings and limits: In the expanded CD8+ clones, the antigen targets remained unknown. Statistically, CD8+ T-cell clonality was not significantly distinct between individuals with rheumatoid arthritis and age-matched healthy controls.

Authors' analysis steps: Patient CD8+ clones larger than 1% rarely matched published virus-specific TCRB sequences. Only in-frame clones appear in the TCRdb table, and some are missing; sequencing was by immunoSEQ multiplex PCR. The V and J calls and clone size are taken from that table; D and trimming were inferred from the DNA. The table includes about 4,500 clones, 80% detected once. This clone was observed a handful of times. The target antigen is unknown. This CDR3 has 18 amino acids. Germline CDR1 and CDR2: SGHVS and FQNEAQ. J is TRBJ2-5 and V is TRBV7-8, with 10 nucleotides matching TRBD2. Gene TRBJ2-7 matches the end of the DNA better, so the J call may be wrong. The receptor was derived from a woman in her sixties with rheumatoid arthritis. Material: CD8+ T cells sorted from blood. CDR3 in amino acids: CASSEALASGGLTYEQYF. CDR3 DNA: TGTGCCAGCAGCGAAGCGTTGGCTAGCGGGGGCCTTACCTACGAGCAGTACTTC.